This entry lists 26 T cell receptor beta chains sequenced from one sample in a study of T-cell reconstitution after alpha-beta-depleted transplantation in children. Researchers prepared the TCRbeta library using unique molecular identifiers, the study reports. TCRdb redid the calling of the PCR reads with MiXCR, one entry per CDR3 protein. The sample has about 400,000 distinct CDR3 sequences; around 21% are singletons. This specimen was PBMCs from the stem cell graft donor, taken from the stem cell graft. All receptors derive from a human donor who donated a stem cell graft to a child with acute myeloid leukemia.

A remark on this clonotype: This clone may be a read error of a much larger clone one base away. V and J are TRBV4-2 and TRBJ2-7, with TRBD2 matching 7 bases. Germline V lookup: CDR1 LGHNA, CDR2 YNFKEQ. This CDR3 has 15 residues. J gave up 5 bases and V 3 bases, and 10 bases lay outside the gene matches. This chain's CDR3 is CASSHATTSFDEQYF. The CDR3 nucleotides read TGTGCCAGCAGCCACGCTACGACTAGCTTCGACGAGCAGTACTTC.

The chain has TRBV29-1 and TRBJ2-4, with 8 positions matching TRBD1. Per germline, CDR1 SQVTM and CDR2 ANQGSEA. Losses at the gene ends were 7 bases for V and 0 bases for J; bases not matched to a gene: 14. This CDR3 spans 17 amino acids. CDR3 region: CSATDGQGSIAKNIQYF. DNA for the CDR3: TGCAGCGCCACCGACGGACAGGGTTCAATAGCCAAAAACATTCAGTACTTC.

The chain carries TRBV4-1 and TRBJ2-5, with 7 bases identical to TRBD2. The CDR3 totals 18 residues. V dropped 0 bases and J dropped 3; count of bases not matched to a gene: 13. Germline V gene lookup returns CDR1 MGHRA and CDR2 YSYEKL. The CDR3 here is CASSQDPYVGGSKETQYF. The CDR3 nucleotides read TGCGCCAGCAGCCAAGATCCGTACGTCGGCGGGAGTAAAGAGACCCAGTACTTC.

The chain couples TRBV5-1 to TRBJ2-1; 7 bases match TRBD2. V lost 4 bases, J lost 2 bases, and 6 bases stayed unmatched. Germline CDR1 is SGHRS and CDR2 is YFSETQ. CDR3 length equals 15 residues. The CDR3 bases are TGCGCCAGCAGCGCGACCGGGACTACCTACAATGAGCAGTTCTTC. Translation gives CASSATGTTYNEQFF.

To note about this clonotype: A much larger clone sits a single nucleotide away, making a read error possible. The conserved closing phenylalanine or tryptophan is absent in this CDR3, likely reflecting a read error. This chain links TRBV6-5 with TRBJ1-1, with unresolved D. The length of the CDR3 is 17 residues. V lost 6 bases to trimming and J lost 0 bases, with 20 bases between them. Germline-derived CDR1 and CDR2 are MNHEY and SVGAGI. The CDR3 sequence: CASSYDRYRKVNTEAFC. Written as DNA, the CDR3 is TGTGCCAGCAGCTACGACCGTTATAGGAAGGTGAACACTGAAGCTTTCTGT.

This clonotype was counted only a few times. The chain uses TRBV27 and TRBJ2-7; 8 bases align to TRBD2. CDR1 is MNHEY, CDR2 SMNVEV, per germline (reference sequence). The CDR3 spans 15 residues. V was pared by 7 bases and J by 0 bases, with 8 bases of the junction left unmatched. The chain's CDR3 is CASKRGGSLSYEQYF. The CDR3, as DNA: TGTGCCAGCAAACGGGGGGGGTCCCTCTCCTACGAGCAGTACTTC.

The chain uses TRBV27 and TRBJ2-3; TRBD1 matches 7 bases. The CDR3 extends over 16 amino acids. CDR1 is MNHEY, CDR2 SMNVEV, per germline (reference sequence). The V and J ends lost 5 bases and 1 base, in that order; junction bases with no gene match: 9. CDR3 in DNA: TGTGCCAGCAGTCAACAGGGGTCATTGGGCACAGATACGCAGTATTTT. The encoded protein is CASSQQGSLGTDTQYF.

The chain combines TRBV18 with TRBJ1-5, with D tentatively TRBD1 (5 bases). Germline V gene lookup returns CDR1 KGHSH and CDR2 LQKENI. This CDR3 contains 13 residues. The ends were cut back, 3 bases at V and 4 bases at J, with 7 bases in the middle. CDR3 amino acids: CASSPGTNQPQHF. CDR3 nucleotides: TGTGCCAGCTCACCCGGGACTAATCAGCCCCAGCATTTT.

This clonotype was found many times. The rearrangement joins TRBV12-3 or TRBV12-4 to TRBJ2-7; the D is unclear. The V end lost 10 bases, the J end lost 5 bases, and 15 bases lay between the germline ends. The CDR3 loop spans 12 amino acids. CDR3 nucleotide sequence: TGTGCCACCCCCCCGAGGAACCACGAGCAGTACTTC. Protein product: CATPPRNHEQYF.

The chain recombines TRBV9 with TRBJ2-3; tentative D call: TRBD2 (6 bases). CDR1 and CDR2 (germline): SGDLS, YYNGEE. This CDR3 comprises 16 residues. The V and J ends lost 4 bases and 1 base respectively, with 16 bases between them. The CDR3 DNA reads as TGTGCCAGCAGCCCGCGAAGGGACTCGGGCACAGATACGCAGTATTTT. Amino acid sequence: CASSPRRDSGTDTQYF. The complete variable domain, with remaining parts taken from reference TRBV9 and TRBJ2-3, reads DSGVTQTPKHLITATGQRVTLRCSPRSGDLSVYWYQQSLDQGLQFLIQYYNGEERAKGNILERFSAQQFPDLHSELNLSSLELGDSALYFCASSPRRDSGTDTQYFGPGTRLTVL.

This clonotype showed up just a few times. CDR3 DNA sequence: TGTGCCAGCAGCCAAGATCTTACAGGGCGGGAAAAACTGTTTTTT. This encodes CASSQDLTGREKLFF. The chain employs TRBV4-2 and TRBJ1-4, with TRBD1 as a possible D gene (6 bases). This CDR3 contains 15 residues. Trimming removed 0 bases at V and 8 bases at J, with 13 bases between. Germline V gene data show CDR1 as LGHNA and CDR2 as YNFKEQ.

This clonotype occurred a few times. The chain carries TRBV27 and TRBJ2-7; D not certain. Trimming shortened V by 2 bases and J by 3 bases, and 14 bases separated the two germline ends. CDR1 and CDR2 (germline): MNHEY, SMNVEV (reference sequence). CDR3 size: 15 residues. CDR3 residues: CASSLRWDNIYEQYF. Written as DNA, the CDR3 is TGTGCCAGCAGTTTAAGGTGGGATAATATCTACGAGCAGTACTTC.

The gene calls are TRBV18 and TRBJ1-5; D is perhaps TRBD1 (6 bases). CDR3 length equals 17 residues. Looked up from germline, CDR1 is KGHSH and CDR2 is LQKENI. Between the trimmed V and J ends, which lost 3 bases and 5 bases, there was a span of 20 bases. This CDR3 reads CASSPFGGGAQDQPQHF. CDR3 nucleotide sequence: TGTGCCAGCTCACCCTTTGGTGGGGGCGCCCAGGATCAGCCCCAGCATTTT.

The gene calls are TRBV9 and TRBJ2-3, with TRBD2 matching over 10 bases. Germline loops: CDR1 SGDLS, CDR2 YYNGEE. The ends lost 4 bases at V and 2 bases at J; junction bases unmatched: 4. The CDR3 consists of 15 residues. As DNA, the CDR3 is TGTGCCAGCAGCCCCGGGACTAGCGACACAGATACGCAGTATTTT. This gives the protein CASSPGTSDTDTQYF.

This clonotype was counted a few times. J is TRBJ2-3 and V is TRBV7-6; 8 bases map to TRBD2. CDR3 length: 15 residues. Trimming took 7 bases from V and 5 from J; bases not matched to a gene: 11. Germline assignment: CDR1 SGHVS and CDR2 FNYEAQ. The CDR3 coding sequence is TGTGCCAGCACGCGGGGGGAGGGCTCAGGAGATACGCAGTATTTT. Translation: CASTRGEGSGDTQYF.

This clonotype was found many times. V gene TRBV29-1 combines with J gene TRBJ2-1, with TRBD2 matching over 7 bases. The V gene's germline CDR1 is SQVTM and CDR2 ANQGSEA. This CDR3 is built from 10 residues. V was pared by 5 bases and J by 8 bases, with 0 bases of the junction left unmatched. The CDR3 protein is CSVRGDEQFF. The CDR3 DNA reads as TGCAGCGTTCGGGGGGATGAGCAGTTCTTC.

This clonotype showed up many times. The rearrangement joins TRBV9 to TRBJ2-1; 7 bases agree with TRBD2. The CDR3 extends over 15 amino acids. Trimming at V came to 0 bases and at J to 6 bases, leaving 6 bases not matched to a gene. From germline, CDR1 is SGDLS and CDR2 YYNGEE. CDR3 bases: TGTGCCAGCAGCGTAGGCGGGAGATTCGGCAATGAGCAGTTCTTC. This encodes CASSVGGRFGNEQFF. Variable domain in full (rest from reference TRBV9 and TRBJ2-1): DSGVTQTPKHLITATGQRVTLRCSPRSGDLSVYWYQQSLDQGLQFLIQYYNGEERAKGNILERFSAQQFPDLHSELNLSSLELGDSALYFCASSVGGRFGNEQFFGPGTRLTVL.

The chain joins TRBV12-3 or TRBV12-4 to TRBJ2-7, with no clear D. Trimming stripped 2 bases from V and 5 bases from J, with 10 bases between. This CDR3 has 13 residues. For the CDR3, the DNA is TGTGCCAGCAGTTTACAGAGTTTCAACGAGCAGTACTTC. This translates into CASSLQSFNEQYF.

The genes are TRBV20-1 and TRBJ2-5; TRBD1 agrees at 9 bases. This CDR3 is 16 amino acids long. After removal of 0 bases from V and 4 bases from J, the junction contained 9 bases not matched to a gene. From germline, CDR1 is DFQATT and CDR2 SNEGSKA (reference sequence). The CDR3 region is CSARDGLGTGRETQYF. As DNA, the CDR3 is TGCAGTGCTAGAGACGGACTCGGGACAGGGAGAGAGACCCAGTACTTC.

The chain combines TRBV4-1 with TRBJ2-2; 9 bases are shared with TRBD2. There are 17 residues in the CDR3. J was trimmed by 5 bases and V by 4 bases; bases with no gene match: 11. The germline CDR1 and CDR2 sequences are MGHRA and YSYEKL. In DNA form, the CDR3 reads TGCGCCAGCAGCCCTGCGGGTAGCGGGAGAGGGACCGGGGAGCTGTTTTTT. Encoded protein: CASSPAGSGRGTGELFF.

This rearrangement joins TRBV3-1 to TRBJ2-7; 11 nucleotides match TRBD2. The CDR3 covers 14 residues. The J segment lost 7 bases and the V segment lost 1 base, leaving 3 bases of the junction unmatched. CDR1 and CDR2 from the germline V gene are LGHDT and YNNKEL (reference sequence). The CDR3 sequence is CASSQGLAGSEQYF. CDR3 DNA: TGTGCCAGCAGCCAAGGACTAGCGGGGAGTGAGCAGTACTTC.

In this sample, this clonotype turned up a few times. The rearrangement joins TRBV20-1 to TRBJ2-3; D may be TRBD2 (6 bases). V lost 6 bases to trimming and J lost 2 bases, with 27 bases between them. Germline V CDR1 and CDR2: DFQATT, SNEGSKA (reference sequence). The CDR3 is made up of 18 amino acids. The CDR3 DNA follows: TGCAGTGCAAGAAAGTGGGGGGTTGGCCGCGGACCCACAGATACGCAGTATTTT. This gives the protein CSARKWGVGRGPTDTQYF.

This chain uses TRBV20-1 with TRBJ2-7; D is undetermined. The germline gives CDR1 DFQATT, CDR2 SNEGSKA (reference sequence). The CDR3 is made up of 12 amino acids. V shed 4 bases and J shed 3 bases, with 10 bases lying between them. Here the CDR3 reads CSATARLYEQYF. CDR3 sequence (DNA): TGCAGTGCTACCGCTAGGCTCTACGAGCAGTACTTC.

This clonotype was seen only a few times. The chain recombines TRBV20-1 with TRBJ2-5; no definite D call. CDR1 and CDR2 (germline): DFQATT, SNEGSKA (reference sequence). This CDR3 has 15 residues. Trimming left V 0 bases short and J 5 bases short, with 16 bases between. DNA for the CDR3: TGCAGTGCTAGAGATTCCCGTGGAGTTTTTGAGACCCAGTACTTC. Translating it yields CSARDSRGVFETQYF.

Only a few counts were recorded for this clonotype. This may be a read error: a much more frequent sequence differs by one nucleotide. The chain carries TRBV24-1 and TRBJ2-1; D not resolved. This CDR3 is built from 11 residues. Trimming took off 1 base at V and 6 bases at J, with 0 bases between the two ends. The germline CDR1 and CDR2 sequences are KGHDR and SFDVKD. CDR3 DNA: TGTGCCACCAGTGATTTCAATGAGCAGTTCTTC. This encodes CATSDFNEQFF.

This clonotype came up many times. The rearrangement links TRBV12-3 or TRBV12-4 to TRBJ2-1, with D unresolved. The CDR3 spans 11 residues. The germline V and J ends were trimmed by 3 bases and 6 bases, with 3 bases remaining between them. This CDR3 reads CASSFGNEQFF. As DNA, the CDR3 is TGTGCCAGCAGTTTCGGCAATGAGCAGTTCTTC.